These 31 T cell receptor beta chains came from one sample sequenced in a study of T cell responses to AZD1222 COVID-19 vaccine (dated by TCRdb to about 2021). The receptor library was made with the immunoSEQ multiplex PCR assay. In TCRdb, the immuneACCESS table is reduced to in-frame sequences with V and J assigned. These tables do not hold every clone; where another copy was compared, an unresolved V gene accounts for under half, and the others remain unexplained. The table for this sample lists roughly 100,000 clones; 89% of them were counted only once. 44% of the sample goes to the ten largest clones. The time point label for this specimen denotes: about 28 days (+/-7) after the second vaccine dose. This sample comprised peripheral blood, obtained 28 days after the second AZD1222 dose. The source of these receptors is an adult who received the AZD1222 COVID-19 vaccine.

The chain has TRBV7-9 and TRBJ1-2; D is perhaps TRBD1 (6 bases). CDR3 length equals 15 residues. V shed 1 base and J shed 2 bases, with 11 bases lying between them. CDR1 SEHNR and CDR2 FQNEAQ come from the germline V gene (reference sequence). DNA of the CDR3: TGTGCCAGCAGCTTAGTAGGTACAGGGAACTATGGCTACACCTTC. The encoded protein is CASSLVGTGNYGYTF.

The V and J genes are TRBV10-3 and TRBJ2-7; TRBD2 is a possible D gene (6 bases). This CDR3 spans 14 amino acids. The V end lost 2 bases, the J end lost 2 bases, and 10 bases lay between the germline ends. The germline gives CDR1 ENHRY, CDR2 SYGVKD. The CDR3 sequence: CAISETGATYEQYF. The CDR3 DNA sequence: TGTGCCATCAGTGAGACGGGAGCGACCTACGAGCAGTACTTC.

This clone was seen only a few times. This chain joins TRBV11-1 and TRBJ2-5, with D perhaps matching TRBD2 (6 bases). The germline V gene has CDR1 SGHAT and CDR2 FQDESV (reference sequence). Trimming pared 0 bases from V and 4 bases from J, leaving 15 bases between. This CDR3 is 16 amino acids long. Here the CDR3 reads CASSLAAGREGETQYF. The CDR3 DNA follows: TGTGCCAGCAGCTTAGCAGCCGGGAGAGAGGGAGAGACCCAGTACTTC.

The genes are TRBV24-1 and TRBJ2-7, with D possibly being TRBD2 (6 bases). CDR1 is KGHDR, CDR2 SFDVKD, per germline. The CDR3 runs 15 residues. Trimming took 7 bases from V and 0 from J, leaving 15 bases between them. The CDR3 loop reads CATSASGPLSYEQYF. As DNA, the CDR3 is TGTGCCACCAGCGCCAGCGGGCCTCTCTCCTACGAGCAGTACTTC.

The genes are TRBV15 and TRBJ2-7, with 10 bases that match TRBD2. V trimming: 5 bases; J trimming: 7 bases; junction bases outside the gene matches: 14. The CDR3 sequence is 16 residues long. CDR1 and CDR2 (germline): LNHNV, YYDKDF (reference sequence). CDR3 bases: TGTGCCACCAGCTTCCGTTTAGCGGGAGGCTCGGGGGAGCAGTACTTC. The encoded protein is CATSFRLAGGSGEQYF.

V usage is TRBV30 and J usage is TRBJ1-4; D unclear. The germline CDR1 and CDR2 sequences are GTSNPN and SVGIG (reference sequence). The ends were cut back, 3 bases at V and 3 bases at J, with 14 bases in the middle. CDR3 length equals 15 residues. The CDR3 nucleotides are TGTGCCTGGAGACACAAACCAGGATCTAATGAAAAACTGTTTTTT. The encoded protein is CAWRHKPGSNEKLFF.

The chain carries TRBV18 and TRBJ2-1, with 7 bases that match TRBD1. Germline V gene lookup returns CDR1 KGHSH and CDR2 LQKENI. This CDR3 spans 18 amino acids. With V trimmed by 3 bases and J by 0 bases, 11 bases remained unmatched. The CDR3 bases are TGTGCCAGCTCACCGCCGGGACAGAAAATAAGCTCCTACAATGAGCAGTTCTTC. Translating gives CASSPPGQKISSYNEQFF.

This chain links TRBV10-3 with TRBJ2-3; D gene ambiguous. Germline V lookup: CDR1 ENHRY, CDR2 SYGVKD. The V end lost 11 bases, the J end lost 3 bases, and 9 bases lay between the germline ends. The CDR3 extends over 11 amino acids. CDR3 sequence: CAVGTTDTQYF. The DNA for the CDR3 is TGTGCCGTAGGCACGACAGATACGCAGTATTTT.

The V call is TRBV18, the J call TRBJ2-3; D is unresolved. Trimming pared 2 bases from V and 0 bases from J, leaving 15 bases between. The germline V gene encodes CDR1 KGHSH and CDR2 LQKENI. This CDR3 is built from 17 residues. The CDR3 nucleotides read TGTGCCAGCTCACCATTTTTGGCTGTTGCTAGCACAGATACGCAGTATTTT. Protein: CASSPFLAVASTDTQYF.

This clone was seen more than once but under ten times. The V call is TRBV15, the J call TRBJ2-7; D may be TRBD1 or TRBD2 (5 bases each). Germline V CDR1 and CDR2: LNHNV, YYDKDF (reference sequence). This CDR3 is built from 14 residues. Trimming shortened V by 1 base and J by 5 bases, and 12 bases separated the two germline ends. This chain's CDR3 is CATSRGWGNDEQYF. As DNA, the CDR3 is TGTGCCACCAGCAGAGGGTGGGGGAACGACGAGCAGTACTTC.

The rearrangement uses TRBV28 and TRBJ1-5, with D tentatively TRBD1 (6 bases). The germline V and J ends were trimmed by 5 bases and 0 bases, with 11 bases remaining between them. Germline CDR1 is MDHEN and CDR2 is SYDVKM. The length of the CDR3 is 15 residues. The CDR3 region has the DNA TGTGCCAGCAGTAGGGGGGGAGCTAGCAATCAGCCCCAGCATTTT. The encoded protein is CASSRGGASNQPQHF.

This clone was observed a few times. J is TRBJ1-2 and V is TRBV20-1; 8 bases line up with TRBD1. Germline V gene sequence: CDR1 DFQATT, CDR2 SNEGSKA (reference sequence). J was trimmed by 6 bases and V by 3 bases; bases with no gene match: 9. The CDR3 is 14 amino acids. The CDR3 DNA follows: TGCAGTGCTAGTCAGGGGGCGGCAGGGGATGGCTACACCTTC. Translated, it gives CSASQGAAGDGYTF.

The V call is TRBV9, the J call TRBJ1-6; TRBD1 aligns across 8 bases. This CDR3 is built from 16 residues. Germline V lookup: CDR1 SGDLS, CDR2 YYNGEE. The V segment lost 3 bases and the J segment 6 bases; nucleotides outside the gene matches: 8. In nucleotides, the CDR3 is TGTGCCAGCAGCGCCCTCGGACAGGGTCCTAATTCACCCCTCCACTTT. Its translation: CASSALGQGPNSPLHF.

J is TRBJ2-3 and V is TRBV7-8; a possible D gene is TRBD1 (6 bases). The CDR3 is 16 amino acids. The germline V gene encodes CDR1 SGHVS and CDR2 FQNEAQ. V lost 5 bases to trimming and J lost 2 bases, with 17 bases between them. The DNA for the CDR3 is TGTGCCAGCAGCCCAAATCACCGACAGGCCACAGATACGCAGTATTTT. It yields the protein CASSPNHRQATDTQYF.

The chain links TRBV28 to TRBJ2-3; TRBD2 matches at 8 bases. The CDR3 totals 16 residues. The V gene's germline CDR1 is MDHEN and CDR2 SYDVKM. V was clipped by 7 bases and J by 1 base; unmatched bases: 10. The CDR3 loop reads CASTAGGAGRTDTQYF. The CDR3 DNA reads as TGTGCCAGCACCGCGGGGGGTGCGGGCCGCACAGATACGCAGTATTTT.

The rearrangement uses TRBV7-2 and TRBJ2-5; possibly TRBD2 for D (5 bases). V was clipped by 5 bases and J by 7 bases, with 17 bases between them. The CDR3 is 14 residues long. Germline V lookup: CDR1 SGHTA, CDR2 FQGNSA. CDR3 coding DNA: TGTGCCAGCAGCCACTCGAGACTAATGGGGACCCAGTACTTC. This codes for CASSHSRLMGTQYF. The whole variable domain, remainder taken from reference TRBV7-2 and TRBJ2-5, is GAGVSQSPSNKVTEKGKDVELRCDPISGHTALYWYRQSLGQGLEFLIYFQGNSAPDKSGLPSDRFSAERTGGSVSTLTIQRTQQEDSAVYLCASSHSRLMGTQYFGPGTRLLVL.

The DNA of the CDR3 is TGCGCCAGCAGCAACGACAGGCGCGGTTACGAGCAGTACTTC. It translates to CASSNDRRGYEQYF. The chain recombines TRBV5-1 with TRBJ2-7; D is perhaps TRBD1 (6 bases). This CDR3 has 14 amino acids. The V end was cut by 4 bases, the J end by 4 bases, with 15 bases between. CDR1 SGHRS and CDR2 YFSETQ come from the germline V gene.

The count of this clone is one. The chain is built from TRBV20-1 and TRBJ2-7; D unresolved. The ends were cut back, 0 bases at V and 7 bases at J, with 7 bases in the middle. The CDR3 contains 11 residues. Looked up from germline, CDR1 is DFQATT and CDR2 is SNEGSKA (reference sequence). The CDR3 loop is CSARDLVEQYF. DNA of the CDR3: TGCAGTGCTAGAGATCTTGTGGAGCAGTACTTC.

The J gene is TRBJ2-2, the V gene TRBV25-1; D is ambiguous. Germline CDR1 and CDR2: MGHDK and SYGVNS. The CDR3 sequence is 14 residues long. V gave up 5 bases and J gave up 4 bases, with 11 bases separating them. CDR3: CASSTVGSTGELFF. CDR3 coding DNA: TGTGCCAGCAGTACGGTGGGAAGCACCGGGGAGCTGTTTTTT.

This chain uses TRBV7-2 with TRBJ2-1; D gene unclear. Trimming took 0 bases from V and 4 from J, leaving 10 bases between them. Germline V gives CDR1 SGHTA, CDR2 FQGNSA. CDR3 length: 15 amino acids. For the CDR3, the DNA is TGTGCCAGCAGCTTAGCCCAGCCCGGGTACAATGAGCAGTTCTTC. Protein: CASSLAQPGYNEQFF.

V is TRBV5-1 and J is TRBJ2-5; D may be TRBD1 (6 bases). The V gene lost 0 bases and the J gene lost 4 bases, with 13 bases spanning the gap. The germline V gene has CDR1 SGHRS and CDR2 YFSETQ. The CDR3 extends over 15 amino acids. CDR3 amino acids: CASSLGPGVGETQYF. CDR3 bases: TGCGCCAGCAGCTTGGGGCCAGGGGTGGGAGAGACCCAGTACTTC.

The chain is built from TRBV11-3 and TRBJ2-7, with TRBD2 matching 12 bases. J lost 1 base, V lost 5 bases, and 3 bases had no gene match. Per the germline V gene, CDR1 is SGHNT and CDR2 is YENEEA. The CDR3 is 15 amino acids. The CDR3, as DNA: TGTGCCAGCAGCCAACTAGCGGGAGGATCCTACGAGCAGTACTTC. Its translation is CASSQLAGGSYEQYF.

V usage is TRBV9 and J usage is TRBJ2-7; D is perhaps TRBD2 (6 bases). Germline V gives CDR1 SGDLS, CDR2 YYNGEE. Between the trimmed V and J ends, which lost 0 bases and 1 base, there was a span of 11 bases. The CDR3 has 15 residues. The CDR3, as DNA: TGTGCCAGCAGCGTAGGGCTAGCGTCTTCCTACGAGCAGTACTTC. Residues: CASSVGLASSYEQYF.

The V and J genes are TRBV19 and TRBJ2-7, with D tentatively TRBD1 (6 bases). Looked up from germline, CDR1 is LNHDA and CDR2 is SQIVND (reference sequence). V was cut by 4 bases and J by 7 bases, with 11 bases left in between. This CDR3 comprises 12 residues. CDR3 sequence (DNA): TGTGCCAGTAGTACAGGGGTTGGGGAGCAGTACTTC. Protein product: CASSTGVGEQYF. Using reference TRBV19 and TRBJ2-7 for the parts outside the CDR3, the full variable domain is DGGITQSPKYLFRKEGQNVTLSCEQNLNHDAMYWYRQDPGQGLRLIYYSQIVNDFQKGDIAEGYSVSREKKESFPLTVTSAQKNPTAFYLCASSTGVGEQYFGPGTRLTVT.

This clone appeared a few times. The CDR3 DNA reads as TGTGCCAGCAGCTCCCTACGGCGCGGGAGTTGGGAGACCCAGTACTTC. Its protein product is CASSSLRRGSWETQYF. The rearrangement uses TRBV11-2 and TRBJ2-5; 7 nucleotides align to TRBD2. The length of the CDR3 is 16 residues. Germline CDR1 and CDR2: SGHAT and FQNNGV. V gave up 4 bases and J gave up 5 bases; unmatched junction bases: 13.

The chain recombines TRBV12-3 or TRBV12-4 with TRBJ1-4; D unclear. V was cut by 6 bases and J by 7 bases, with 6 bases left in between. There are 11 residues in the CDR3. The CDR3: CASSQTEKLFF. CDR3 coding DNA: TGTGCCAGCAGCCAAACTGAAAAACTGTTTTTT.

The chain carries TRBV29-1 and TRBJ2-3, with D possibly called TRBD1 or TRBD2 (6 bases each). CDR3 length: 13 residues. The ends were cut back, 5 bases at V and 4 bases at J, with 13 bases in the middle. Germline lookup yields CDR1 SQVTM and CDR2 ANQGSEA. CDR3 residues: CSVKKGGPDTQYF. In DNA, the CDR3 is TGCAGCGTTAAGAAGGGGGGCCCAGATACGCAGTATTTT.

The V call is TRBV29-1, the J call TRBJ2-1, with 7 bases identical to TRBD1. The CDR3 spans 16 residues. CDR1 is SQVTM, CDR2 ANQGSEA, per germline. Trimming took 7 bases from V and 0 from J; bases not matched to a gene: 12. The CDR3 bases are TGCAGCGCACCACGTCCACAGGGGAACTCCTACAATGAGCAGTTCTTC. This encodes CSAPRPQGNSYNEQFF.

The rearrangement uses TRBV7-2 and TRBJ1-4; a weak D match, TRBD1 (6 bases). Germline V gene data show CDR1 as SGHTA and CDR2 as FQGNSA. Trimming stripped 4 bases from V and 13 bases from J, with 13 bases between. This CDR3 region has 12 residues. The CDR3 loop reads CASSYPGQRLFF. CDR3 nucleotides: TGTGCCAGCAGCTACCCCGGACAGAGACTGTTTTTT.

J is TRBJ1-2 and V is TRBV2; TRBD1 might be the D (5 bases). Trimming left V 5 bases short and J 1 base short, with 11 bases between. The CDR3 is 14 residues long. Germline loops: CDR1 SNHLY, CDR2 FYNNEI. The CDR3 DNA reads as TGTGCCAGCAGTCCCCGGGACGGTAACTATGGCTACACCTTC. Its translation is CASSPRDGNYGYTF.

The chain joins TRBV28 to TRBJ1-2, with D possibly being TRBD1 (6 bases). Per germline, CDR1 MDHEN and CDR2 SYDVKM. V lost 2 bases to trimming and J lost 8 bases, with 12 bases between them. The CDR3 runs to 13 residues. The CDR3 bases are TGTGCCAGCAGTTTAGGGACATTAATAGGCTACACCTTC. This sequence encodes CASSLGTLIGYTF.